These 25 T cell receptor beta chains originate from one sample sequenced in a study of post-analysis software for immune sequencing data. Study outcomes and limitations: With TRBV5-6, TRBV5-1 and TRBV20-1 included, 5 or 6 TRBV segments were more frequent in patients than in controls.

Libraries were made from TCR beta cDNA, and they carried unique molecular identifiers. TCRdb passed the PCR reads through MiXCR, listing each CDR3 protein once. This table holds 750,000 to 950,000 distinct CDR3 sequences, 40% to 55% found once. The antigens for these receptors are not known. Source material: blood. The receptors were sampled from a girl under 18 with multiple sclerosis.

The V call is TRBV29-1, the J call TRBJ2-7, with TRBD1 as a possible D gene (5 bases). V lost 2 bases to trimming and J lost 5 bases, with 16 bases between them. Per germline, CDR1 SQVTM and CDR2 ANQGSEA. The CDR3 sequence is 14 residues long. CDR3 in amino acids: CSVEKGPPIHEQYF. The CDR3 region has the DNA TGCAGCGTTGAAAAGGGGCCCCCTATCCACGAGCAGTACTTC.

The chain is built from TRBV20-1 and TRBJ2-7; 14 bases fit TRBD2. The DNA end lines up better with TRBJ2-5; the J call may be wrong. Per germline, CDR1 DFQATT and CDR2 SNEGSKA (reference sequence). The CDR3 loop spans 15 amino acids. CDR3 sequence: CSATTGLAGEETQYF. The CDR3 DNA is TGCAGTGCCACAACGGGACTAGCGGGAGAAGAGACCCAGTACTTC.

The chain carries TRBV2 and TRBJ2-3; a weak D match, TRBD1 (6 bases). Germline lookup yields CDR1 SNHLY and CDR2 FYNNEI. CDR3 length: 16 residues. V lost 2 bases and J lost 2, with 14 bases in between. CDR3 coding DNA: TGTGCCAGCAGTGAATCGGACAGCAGTTACACAGATACGCAGTATTTT. It encodes CASSESDSSYTDTQYF.

This clonotype was detected a few times. The rearrangement joins TRBV4-2 to TRBJ2-7; 9 bases are shared with TRBD2. Germline V gene sequence: CDR1 LGHNA, CDR2 YNFKEQ. Trimming cost V 4 bases and J 0 bases; bases outside gene matches: 4. The CDR3 is made up of 15 amino acids. The CDR3 spells CASSPSGASSYEQYF. The CDR3 DNA reads TGTGCCAGCAGCCCTAGCGGGGCGAGCTCCTACGAGCAGTACTTC.

The chain employs TRBV10-3 and TRBJ2-5; 11 nucleotides line up with TRBD1. Trimming cost V 7 bases and J 1 base; bases outside gene matches: 5. The CDR3 is made up of 15 amino acids. Per the germline V gene, CDR1 is ENHRY and CDR2 is SYGVKD. The CDR3 nucleotides are TGTGCCATCAAAGGCGGGACAGGGGGCCAAGAGACCCAGTACTTC. It specifies CAIKGGTGGQETQYF.

CDR3 protein: CASSDSAQGLVGEQFF. The CDR3 coding sequence is TGTGCCAGCAGTGACTCGGCACAGGGACTTGTGGGTGAGCAGTTCTTC. V gene TRBV6-4 combines with J gene TRBJ2-1, with D perhaps matching TRBD1 or TRBD2 (6 bases each). The CDR3 runs 16 residues. In germline, CDR1 is MRHNA, CDR2 SNTAGT. Trimming removed 0 bases from V and 9 bases from J, with 18 bases in between.

The V call is TRBV5-1, the J call TRBJ2-3; perhaps TRBD2 as D (5 bases). The CDR3 is 15 residues long. From germline, CDR1 is SGHRS and CDR2 YFSETQ. V was shortened by 3 bases and J by 3 bases, with 14 bases between the two germline ends. The CDR3 region is CASSSRTEGTDTQYF. CDR3 nucleotides: TGCGCCAGCAGCTCCCGGACCGAGGGAACAGATACGCAGTATTTT.

This clonotype has just a few counts. V usage is TRBV20-1 and J usage is TRBJ2-1; TRBD2 matches at 8 bases. The V and J ends lost 4 bases and 6 bases, in that order; junction bases with no gene match: 8. The CDR3 is made up of 14 amino acids. Germline V gene data show CDR1 as DFQATT and CDR2 as SNEGSKA (reference sequence). DNA of the CDR3: TGCAGTGCTAAGCGGGAGTTGGGTTTCAATGAGCAGTTCTTC. This translates into CSAKRELGFNEQFF.

V is TRBV6-6 and J is TRBJ2-1; D call uncertain. Trimming pared 5 bases from V and 7 bases from J, leaving 12 bases between. Germline assignment: CDR1 MNHNY and CDR2 SVGAGI (reference sequence). This CDR3 has 13 residues. CDR3 bases: TGTGCCAGCAGTGGGTCCGAGTGGAATGAGCAGTTCTTC. It codes for CASSGSEWNEQFF.

This clonotype was picked up a small number of times. The J gene is TRBJ1-1, the V gene TRBV27; no clear D. Germline V gene data show CDR1 as MNHEY and CDR2 as SMNVEV (reference sequence). V was cut by 2 bases and J by 0 bases, with 7 bases left in between. The CDR3 consists of 14 residues. The CDR3 coding sequence is TGTGCCAGCAGTTTAGGGTGGATGAACACTGAAGCTTTCTTT. Its protein product is CASSLGWMNTEAFF.

There are a few counts of this clonotype. The genes are TRBV29-1 and TRBJ2-7; 7 bases are shared with TRBD1. Unmatched junction bases numbered 9, after V lost 7 bases and J lost 3 bases. This CDR3 is built from 13 residues. Germline V CDR1 and CDR2: SQVTM, ANQGSEA. The CDR3 here is CSALGQLDYEQYF. The CDR3 region has the DNA TGCAGCGCCCTGGGACAGCTGGACTACGAGCAGTACTTC.

This chain uses TRBV12-3 or TRBV12-4 with TRBJ2-7; D might be TRBD2 (5 bases). The ends were cut back, 1 base at V and 5 bases at J, with 12 bases in the middle. The length of the CDR3 is 14 residues. Here the CDR3 reads CASSLVGPADEQYF. The CDR3 bases are TGTGCCAGCAGTTTAGTAGGACCAGCGGACGAGCAGTACTTC.

The chain has TRBV7-2 and TRBJ2-7, with 8 bases identical to TRBD1. The V gene end was trimmed by 3 bases and the J gene end by 7 bases; junction bases not matched to a gene: 14. This CDR3 spans 16 amino acids. Germline lookup yields CDR1 SGHTA and CDR2 FQGNSA. The CDR3 here is CASSFVPDRASGEQYF. The CDR3 coding sequence is TGTGCCAGCAGCTTCGTGCCGGACAGGGCCTCGGGGGAGCAGTACTTC.

The chain recombines TRBV7-2 with TRBJ2-6; TRBD1 matches at 9 bases. Trimming at V came to 5 bases and at J to 0 bases, leaving 5 bases not matched to a gene. Germline V lookup: CDR1 SGHTA, CDR2 FQGNSA. This CDR3 spans 17 amino acids. The CDR3 spells CASSPRTGASGANVLTF. As DNA, the CDR3 is TGTGCCAGCAGCCCCCGGACAGGGGCCTCTGGGGCCAACGTCCTGACTTTC.

The V and J genes are TRBV12-3 or TRBV12-4 and TRBJ1-5, with TRBD1 matching 7 bases. CDR3 length: 18 amino acids. Trimming cost V 0 bases and J 3 bases; bases outside gene matches: 11. The CDR3 DNA follows: TGTGCCAGCAGTTTAGCCCCACTAGGGACAGCCTTCAATCAGCCCCAGCATTTT. Protein: CASSLAPLGTAFNQPQHF.

The chain combines TRBV12-3 or TRBV12-4 with TRBJ2-1, with 13 bases aligning to TRBD2. The J segment lost 2 bases and the V segment lost 3 bases, leaving 1 base of the junction unmatched. The CDR3 covers 16 residues. CDR3: CASSFGTSGTYNEQFF. The CDR3, as DNA: TGTGCCAGCAGTTTTGGGACTAGCGGGACCTACAATGAGCAGTTCTTC.

This clonotype came up once. The genes are TRBV6-5 and TRBJ2-7; TRBD1 matches 8 bases. Looked up from germline, CDR1 is MNHEY and CDR2 is SVGAGI. V was pared by 5 bases and J by 9 bases, with 12 bases of the junction left unmatched. The CDR3 covers 14 residues. The DNA of the CDR3 is TGTGCCAGCAGTCCGGGGACAGGCAGGTTAGGGCAGTACTTC. It codes for CASSPGTGRLGQYF.

In this sample, this clonotype turned up a few times. V usage is TRBV29-1 and J usage is TRBJ2-5; D remains unclear. Germline lookup yields CDR1 SQVTM and CDR2 ANQGSEA. Trimming took 6 bases from V and 2 from J, leaving 16 bases between them. The CDR3 is 14 amino acids. The CDR3 sequence is CSVRSGSAQETQYF. The DNA for the CDR3 is TGCAGCGTAAGATCCGGCTCCGCTCAAGAGACCCAGTACTTC.

The chain's CDR3 is CASSLNTGLAGARGANVLTF. In nucleotides, the CDR3 is TGTGCCAGCAGCCTCAACACCGGGCTAGCGGGAGCGCGTGGGGCCAACGTCCTGACTTTC. The rearrangement joins TRBV7-2 to TRBJ2-6; 10 positions match TRBD2. Germline V gene lookup returns CDR1 SGHTA and CDR2 FQGNSA. The junction had 16 bases not matched to a gene; V was cut back by 5 bases and J by 3 bases. The CDR3 sequence is 20 residues long.

V and J are TRBV4-3 and TRBJ2-7, with D perhaps assigned TRBD1 or TRBD2 (5 bases each). Germline loops: CDR1 LGHNA, CDR2 YSLEER. CDR3 length: 15 amino acids. V was pared by 4 bases and J by 3 bases, with 16 bases between. CDR3: CASSLYRDGYYEQYF. CDR3 DNA sequence: TGCGCCAGCAGCCTGTACCGGGACGGATACTACGAGCAGTACTTC.

This chain uses TRBV6-5 with TRBJ2-1, with 14 bases aligning to TRBD2. With V trimmed by 0 bases and J by 6 bases, 10 bases remained unmatched. Germline V gene lookup returns CDR1 MNHEY and CDR2 SVGAGI. This CDR3 comprises 19 residues. The CDR3 is CASSYSISRGLAGVNEQFF. The CDR3 DNA reads TGTGCCAGCAGTTACTCCATCTCTCGGGGACTAGCGGGAGTCAATGAGCAGTTCTTC.

The genes are TRBV29-1 and TRBJ2-1; 7 nucleotides line up with TRBD2. Germline V lookup: CDR1 SQVTM, CDR2 ANQGSEA. The CDR3 is made up of 14 amino acids. Unmatched junction bases numbered 10, after V lost 7 bases and J lost 4 bases. The chain's CDR3 is CSAEDLAEYNEQFF. CDR3 coding DNA: TGCAGCGCTGAGGACCTAGCGGAATACAATGAGCAGTTCTTC.

The chain recombines TRBV20-1 with TRBJ2-3, with TRBD2 matching over 14 bases. There are 15 residues in the CDR3. V lost 0 bases to trimming and J lost 6 bases; unmatched junction nucleotides: 2. Germline V lookup: CDR1 DFQATT, CDR2 SNEGSKA (reference sequence). The CDR3 protein is CSARDGTSGSDTQYF. As DNA, the CDR3 is TGCAGTGCTAGAGATGGGACTAGCGGGAGTGATACGCAGTATTTT.

In this sample, this clonotype turned up a few times. The J gene is TRBJ2-3, the V gene TRBV6-5; 8 nucleotides agree with TRBD1. The CDR3 runs 11 residues. Germline V gene lookup returns CDR1 MNHEY and CDR2 SVGAGI. The junction had 4 bases not matched to a gene; V was cut back by 6 bases and J by 11 bases. CDR3 coding DNA: TGTGCCAGCAGCGCCGGGACAGGGCAGTATTTT. It specifies CASSAGTGQYF.

The chain recombines TRBV15 with TRBJ2-7; D may be TRBD2 (5 bases). This CDR3 comprises 16 residues. The germline CDR1 and CDR2 sequences are LNHNV and YYDKDF (reference sequence). V lost 2 bases, J lost 7 bases, and 21 bases lay in between. CDR3 region: CATSRPWTESRGEQYF. CDR3 DNA sequence: TGTGCCACCAGCAGACCCTGGACGGAAAGCCGCGGGGAGCAGTACTTC.